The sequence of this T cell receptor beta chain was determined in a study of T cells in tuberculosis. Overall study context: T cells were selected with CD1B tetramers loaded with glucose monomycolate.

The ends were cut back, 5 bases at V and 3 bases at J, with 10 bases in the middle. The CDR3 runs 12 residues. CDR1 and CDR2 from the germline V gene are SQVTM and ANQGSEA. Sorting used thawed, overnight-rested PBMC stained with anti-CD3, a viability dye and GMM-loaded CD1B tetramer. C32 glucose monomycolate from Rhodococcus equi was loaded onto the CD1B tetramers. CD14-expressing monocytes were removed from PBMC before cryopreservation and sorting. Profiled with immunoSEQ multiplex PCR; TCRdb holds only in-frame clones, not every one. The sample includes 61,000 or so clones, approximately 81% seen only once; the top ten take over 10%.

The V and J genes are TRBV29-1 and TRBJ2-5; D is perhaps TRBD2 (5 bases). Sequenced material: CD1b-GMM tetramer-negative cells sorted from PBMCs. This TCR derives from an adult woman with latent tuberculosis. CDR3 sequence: CSVCFGKETQYF. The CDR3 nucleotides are TGCAGCGTTTGCTTCGGGAAAGAGACCCAGTACTTC. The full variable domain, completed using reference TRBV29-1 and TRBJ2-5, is SAVISQKPSRDICQRGTSLTIQCQVDSQVTMMFWYRQQPGQSLTLIATANQGSEATYESGFVIDKFPISRPNLTFSTLTVSNMSPEDSSIYLCSVCFGKETQYFGPGTRLLVL.